This T cell receptor beta chain is from a study of T cells of healthy individuals (dated by TCRdb to 2016 to 2018). On this clonotype itself: Its antigen has not been determined. The record has no base qualities; no much larger clone is one base away.

The CDR3 sequence holds 15 residues, the cysteine and phenylalanine included. The DNA shown is the 45-base CDR3, in frame from base 1. Unmatched junction bases come to 8, with V trimmed by 6 bases and J by 2 bases. CDR1 and CDR2 were assigned from the germline V gene as SGHTA and FQGTGA. The protocol used for the library was 5' RACE. Data came from an Illumina MiSeq. TCRdb cleaned the public reads at Q25 with fastp, built clones with MiXCR and kept in-frame beta chains. One record per CDR3 amino acid sequence lists the most common genes and DNA. The sample includes 60,000 to 70,000 distinct CDR3 sequences, with about a sixth observed a single time. The ten largest account for about 4.7% of the sample.

The rearranged segments are TRBV7-3 and TRBJ1-2; 8 nucleotides in the junction match TRBD1. The clonotype originates from a human donor in good health. The sequence in DNA is TGTGCCAGCAGTGATGGACAGGGAGAAAACTATGGCTACACCTTC. Its protein is CASSDGQGENYGYTF.